Below, 23 T cell receptor beta chains from the same sample are listed, as sequenced in a study of OX40 agonist ivuxolimab in advanced cancers. Clones were read by immunoSEQ multiplex PCR, and TCRdb kept only the in-frame ones, dropping some. The sample consists of 100,000 to 110,000 clones, roughly 90% of them appearing once. The sequencing here drew on CD4+ or CD8+ T cells sorted from blood, taken in a trial of the OX40 agonist ivuxolimab. The receptor source for this set is an adult with an advanced solid tumor such as melanoma, head and neck, liver or kidney cancer.

This clone was seen just once. The rearrangement joins TRBV7-9 to TRBJ2-7; D possibly corresponds to TRBD1 (6 bases). The CDR3 is 14 amino acids. Germline CDR1 and CDR2: SEHNR and FQNEAQ (reference sequence). V was cut by 4 bases and J by 2 bases, with 12 bases left in between. The CDR3 here is CASSSVSGAYEQYF. CDR3 coding DNA: TGTGCCAGCAGCTCCGTCTCAGGGGCCTACGAGCAGTACTTC.

The J gene is TRBJ1-5, the V gene TRBV7-6; D is perhaps TRBD1 (5 bases). CDR3 length equals 14 residues. The germline CDR1 and CDR2 sequences are SGHVS and FNYEAQ. With 3 bases removed from V and 5 bases from J, the gap between germline ends came to 11 bases. CDR3 nucleotide sequence: TGTGCCAGCAGCTTCGGGGGGACTCATCAGCCCCAGCATTTT. Translating gives CASSFGGTHQPQHF.

This chain uses TRBV6-4 with TRBJ2-5, with 9 bases identical to TRBD1. CDR3 length equals 13 residues. Germline-derived CDR1 and CDR2 are MRHNA and SNTAGT. The trim removed 4 bases at V and 9 bases at J, leaving 6 bases unmatched. The CDR3 loop reads CASSAGQGSSQYF. The CDR3 bases are TGTGCCAGCAGTGCCGGACAGGGGTCTTCCCAGTACTTC.

The V gene is TRBV5-1, the J gene TRBJ2-7; TRBD1 agrees at 7 bases. The germline V gene encodes CDR1 SGHRS and CDR2 YFSETQ. Losses at the gene ends were 0 bases for V and 2 bases for J; bases not matched to a gene: 5. The length of the CDR3 is 15 residues. The CDR3 is CASSLGPGQTYEQYF. The CDR3 coding sequence is TGCGCCAGCAGCTTGGGGCCGGGACAGACCTACGAGCAGTACTTC.

This chain uses TRBV5-1 with TRBJ2-7; no clear D gene. V lost 5 bases and J lost 3, with 9 bases in between. This CDR3 contains 12 residues. CDR1 and CDR2 (germline): SGHRS, YFSETQ. The CDR3 protein is CASSSGYYEQYF. DNA of the CDR3: TGCGCCAGCAGTTCCGGTTACTACGAGCAGTACTTC.

The chain recombines TRBV6-4 with TRBJ1-2, with a weak D call TRBD1 (6 bases). Germline-derived CDR1 and CDR2 are MRHNA and SNTAGT. The CDR3 has 13 amino acids. Trimming removed 3 bases at V and 13 bases at J, with 18 bases between. DNA of the CDR3: TGTGCCAGCAGTGATTGGACAGCCGCTGTGGCCACCTTC. This sequence encodes CASSDWTAAVATF.

CDR3 residues: CASKPGLAPYNEQFF. The CDR3 DNA sequence: TGTGCCAGCAAACCGGGACTAGCACCATACAATGAGCAGTTCTTC. The V and J genes are TRBV6-5 and TRBJ2-1; 9 nucleotides agree with TRBD2. Germline values: CDR1 MNHEY, CDR2 SVGAGI. This CDR3 has 15 residues. V was clipped by 7 bases and J by 4 bases; unmatched bases: 8.

This clone came up once. The chain joins TRBV5-1 to TRBJ2-7, with 7 bases that match TRBD1. V lost 0 bases to trimming and J lost 0 bases; unmatched junction nucleotides: 30. The germline CDR1 and CDR2 sequences are SGHRS and YFSETQ. The CDR3 sequence is 24 residues long. CDR3 loop: CASSLEPGQDPLSGVVPSSYEQYF. The CDR3 DNA follows: TGCGCCAGCAGCTTGGAACCCGGACAGGACCCCCTCAGTGGGGTAGTCCCCAGCTCCTACGAGCAGTACTTC.

The chain carries TRBV5-1 and TRBJ2-2, with a tentative D call TRBD1 (7 bases). The CDR3 extends over 16 amino acids. Germline V gene lookup returns CDR1 SGHRS and CDR2 YFSETQ. V lost 3 bases and J 1 base, leaving 13 bases between the germline ends. The CDR3 region is CASSSQGGRNTGELFF. Here the CDR3 DNA reads TGCGCCAGCAGCTCCCAGGGGGGACGGAACACCGGGGAGCTGTTTTTT.

The genes are TRBV6-5 and TRBJ2-7; weak D call: TRBD2 (6 bases). Germline V gene sequence: CDR1 MNHEY, CDR2 SVGAGI. The CDR3 runs 14 residues. V was shortened by 5 bases and J by 2 bases, with 13 bases between the two germline ends. CDR3 sequence (DNA): TGTGCCAGCAGTACCGGGAGAAAGGCCTACGAGCAGTACTTC. Residues: CASSTGRKAYEQYF.

The chain couples TRBV4-1 to TRBJ2-6, with 11 positions matching TRBD1. V was clipped by 5 bases and J by 3 bases; unmatched bases: 9. This CDR3 has 18 residues. CDR1 MGHRA and CDR2 YSYEKL come from the germline V gene. The CDR3 DNA is TGCGCCAGCAGCTACCCGGGACAGGGGGGAGGTGGGGCCAACGTCCTGACTTTC. Amino acids: CASSYPGQGGGGANVLTF.

The rearrangement uses TRBV5-1 and TRBJ2-1; D possibly corresponds to TRBD1 (6 bases). This CDR3 has 12 amino acids. Trimming removed 2 bases from V and 9 bases from J, with 9 bases in between. Germline CDR1 SGHRS, CDR2 YFSETQ. CDR3 loop: CASSFTGSEQFF. Here the CDR3 DNA reads TGCGCCAGCAGCTTTACAGGGTCTGAGCAGTTCTTC.

The chain recombines TRBV30 with TRBJ2-7; no definite D call. The CDR3 is made up of 11 amino acids. The ends were cut back, 1 base at V and 8 bases at J, with 9 bases in the middle. Germline V gives CDR1 GTSNPN, CDR2 SVGIG (reference sequence). The CDR3 DNA sequence: TGTGCCTGGAGTGCTTCGGATAAGCAGTACTTC. Residues: CAWSASDKQYF. The variable domain in full, with the rest retrieved from reference TRBV30 and TRBJ2-7, is SQTIHQWPATLVQPVGSPLSLECTVEGTSNPNLYWYRQAAGRGLQLLFYSVGIGQISSEVPQNLSASRPQDRQFILSSKKLLLSDSGFYLCAWSASDKQYFGPGTRLTVT.

The chain uses TRBV19 and TRBJ2-1; 13 nucleotides agree with TRBD2. CDR1 and CDR2 from the germline V gene are LNHDA and SQIVND (reference sequence). J lost 6 bases, V lost 0 bases, and 14 bases had no gene match. The CDR3 loop spans 20 amino acids. The CDR3 reads CASSIDIRGTRLAGGNEQFF. DNA for the CDR3: TGTGCCAGTAGTATAGATATCAGGGGGACCCGACTAGCGGGAGGCAATGAGCAGTTCTTC.

The gene calls are TRBV9 and TRBJ2-3; tentative D call: TRBD1 (6 bases). Trimming took off 2 bases at V and 1 base at J, with 11 bases between the two ends. This CDR3 region has 15 residues. CDR1 and CDR2 (germline): SGDLS, YYNGEE. The CDR3 reads CASSVRDTRTDTQYF. CDR3 bases: TGTGCCAGCAGCGTCCGGGACACCCGCACAGATACGCAGTATTTT.

CDR3 in amino acids: CASSLGTGGYNEQFF. The CDR3 region has the DNA TGCGCCAGCAGCTTGGGGACGGGGGGCTACAATGAGCAGTTCTTC. The chain combines TRBV5-1 with TRBJ2-1; TRBD2 aligns across 7 bases. The junction had 3 bases not matched to a gene; V was cut back by 0 bases and J by 3 bases. Germline assignment: CDR1 SGHRS and CDR2 YFSETQ. The length of the CDR3 is 15 residues.

The chain employs TRBV18 and TRBJ1-1, with TRBD1 as a possible D gene (5 bases). The V end lost 3 bases, the J end lost 6 bases, and 14 bases lay between the germline ends. This CDR3 has 14 residues. Germline V gives CDR1 KGHSH, CDR2 LQKENI. In DNA, the CDR3 is TGTGCCAGCTCACCCGCGGGACCCTTGGCTGAAGCTTTCTTT. This encodes CASSPAGPLAEAFF.

V usage is TRBV28 and J usage is TRBJ2-6; either TRBD1 or TRBD2 may fit D (5 bases each). Germline CDR1 is MDHEN and CDR2 is SYDVKM. This CDR3 has 16 residues. V lost 5 bases, J lost 4 bases, and 15 bases lay in between. The CDR3 coding sequence is TGTGCCAGCAGTAAGCTTGGGGGTTCGGGGGCCAACGTCCTGACTTTC. Protein product: CASSKLGGSGANVLTF.

This clone has more than one count but fewer than ten. The rearrangement links TRBV18 to TRBJ2-2; D gene ambiguous. The CDR3 consists of 15 residues. Trimming stripped 1 base from V and 4 bases from J, with 10 bases between. In germline, CDR1 is KGHSH, CDR2 LQKENI. CDR3 loop: CASSPQGSVTGELFF. CDR3 in DNA: TGTGCCAGCTCACCACAGGGTTCGGTCACCGGGGAGCTGTTTTTT.

J is TRBJ2-7 and V is TRBV27, with 7 bases that match TRBD2. CDR1 MNHEY and CDR2 SMNVEV come from the germline V gene (reference sequence). V was clipped by 7 bases and J by 2 bases; unmatched bases: 11. CDR3 length equals 15 residues. CDR3: CASTDRLGGTYEQYF. CDR3 in DNA: TGTGCCAGCACCGATCGATTGGGGGGGACCTACGAGCAGTACTTC.

The CDR3 region has the DNA TGTGCCAGCAGTTTAGAGCAAGGACACAGAGGCTACACCTTC. Translated, it gives CASSLEQGHRGYTF. This sequence joins TRBV27 and TRBJ1-2; weak D call: TRBD1 (5 bases). There are 14 residues in the CDR3. Germline lookup yields CDR1 MNHEY and CDR2 SMNVEV (reference sequence). V was trimmed by 2 bases and J by 8 bases, leaving 15 bases between them.

The chain recombines TRBV28 with TRBJ2-3; no definite D call. Germline CDR1 is MDHEN and CDR2 is SYDVKM. V lost 5 bases and J 6 bases, leaving 12 bases between the germline ends. The CDR3 runs 13 residues. In nucleotides, the CDR3 is TGTGCCAGCAGTATCCTGGCCCCTGATACGCAGTATTTT. Translating it yields CASSILAPDTQYF.

This chain joins TRBV6-1 and TRBJ2-1, with 12 bases lining up with TRBD2. J lost 4 bases, V lost 5 bases, and 3 bases had no gene match. The CDR3 is 15 residues long. CDR1 MNHNS and CDR2 SASEGT come from the germline V gene. The DNA of the CDR3 is TGTGCCAGCAGTTCTAGCGGGAGGGGTTACAATGAGCAGTTCTTC. Amino acid sequence: CASSSSGRGYNEQFF.